The TCR beta chain under discussion was sequenced for a study of identical twins. The V end was cut by 3 bases, the J end by 6 bases, with 9 bases between. The germline CDR1 and CDR2 sequences are LGHDT and YNNKEL (reference sequence). The CDR3 runs 12 residues. This clonotype was recorded many times. TCRdb reprocessed the 5' RACE reads with MiXCR, giving one entry per CDR3 protein. This table holds roughly 470,000 distinct CDR3 sequences, 14% found once. These data were likewise used in another study, on yellow fever vaccine responses in identical twins. From that report: Reports say the vaccine T cell response in twins looked partly convergent and partly personalized.

The sequenced sample was CD4+ T cells sorted from blood. This TCR derives from a woman aged 18-35 years in good health. The gene calls are TRBV3-1 and TRBJ2-7; no firm D call. The CDR3 coding sequence is TGTGCCAGCAGCCAGCCCCTGGGCGAGCAGTACTTC. Protein sequence: CASSQPLGEQYF.